This T cell receptor (beta chain) was sequenced during a study of blood T cell repertoires in COVID-19. Sequencing used immunoSEQ multiplex PCR; TCRdb keeps in-frame clones, though not all of them. The sample shows 150,000 to 200,000 clones, 80% to 90% of them seen only once. CDR3 length: 12 amino acids. Germline loops: CDR1 MNHEY, CDR2 SVGAGI. The V and J ends lost 6 bases and 6 bases respectively, with 12 bases between them. The TCR comes from a man aged 55 to 69 with acute or convalescent COVID-19. Sequences were obtained from peripheral blood. The chain is built from TRBV6-5 and TRBJ2-7; TRBD2 is a possible D gene (5 bases). CDR3 amino acids: CASSLDSIEQYF. The CDR3 DNA is TGTGCCAGCAGCCTGGACTCAATCGAGCAGTACTTC.